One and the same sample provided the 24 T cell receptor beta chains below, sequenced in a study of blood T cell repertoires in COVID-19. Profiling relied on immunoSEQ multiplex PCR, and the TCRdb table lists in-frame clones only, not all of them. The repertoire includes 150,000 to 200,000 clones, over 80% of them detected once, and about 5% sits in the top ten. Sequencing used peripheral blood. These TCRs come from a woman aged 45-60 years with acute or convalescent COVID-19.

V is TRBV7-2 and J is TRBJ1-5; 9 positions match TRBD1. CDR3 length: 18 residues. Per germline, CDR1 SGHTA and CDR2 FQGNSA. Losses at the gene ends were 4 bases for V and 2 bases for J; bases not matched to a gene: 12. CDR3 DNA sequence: TGTGCCAGCAGCTCTTCAAACTTACGACAGGGGGGCAATCAGCCCCAGCATTTT. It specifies CASSSSNLRQGGNQPQHF.

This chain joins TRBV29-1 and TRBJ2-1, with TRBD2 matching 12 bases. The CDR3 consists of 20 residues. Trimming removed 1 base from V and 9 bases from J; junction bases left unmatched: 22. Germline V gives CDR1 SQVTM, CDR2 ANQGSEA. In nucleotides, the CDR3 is TGCAGCGTTGAAGCAGAAGCTAGCGGGAGGGCCGTGAGCGTTTTTGGTGAGCAGTTCTTC. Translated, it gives CSVEAEASGRAVSVFGEQFF.

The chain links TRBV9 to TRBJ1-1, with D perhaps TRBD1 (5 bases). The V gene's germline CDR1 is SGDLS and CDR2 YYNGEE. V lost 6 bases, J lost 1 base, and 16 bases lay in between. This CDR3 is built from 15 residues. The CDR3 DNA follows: TGTGCCAGCAACGGGGGAAGCGTATCGAACACTGAAGCTTTCTTT. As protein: CASNGGSVSNTEAFF.

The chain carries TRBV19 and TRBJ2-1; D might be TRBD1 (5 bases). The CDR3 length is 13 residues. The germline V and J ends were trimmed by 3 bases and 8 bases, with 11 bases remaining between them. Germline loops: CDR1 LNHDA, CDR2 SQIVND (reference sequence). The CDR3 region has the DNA TGTGCCAGTAGTATCCAGGGTCGAGATGAGCAGTTCTTC. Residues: CASSIQGRDEQFF.

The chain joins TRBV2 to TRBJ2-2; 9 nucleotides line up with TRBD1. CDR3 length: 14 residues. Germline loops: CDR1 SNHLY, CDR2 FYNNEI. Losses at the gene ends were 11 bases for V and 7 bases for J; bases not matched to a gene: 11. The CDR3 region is CAVARQGVGGELFF. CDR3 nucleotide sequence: TGTGCCGTAGCTCGACAGGGGGTCGGCGGGGAGCTGTTTTTT.

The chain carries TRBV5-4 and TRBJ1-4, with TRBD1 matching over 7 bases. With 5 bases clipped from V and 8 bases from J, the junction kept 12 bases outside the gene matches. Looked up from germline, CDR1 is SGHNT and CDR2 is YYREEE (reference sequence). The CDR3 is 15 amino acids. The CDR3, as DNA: TGTGCCAGCAGTTCCGCGGGACAGTCAAGGGAAAAACTGTTTTTT. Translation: CASSSAGQSREKLFF. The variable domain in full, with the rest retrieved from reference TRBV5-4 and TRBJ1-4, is ETGVTQSPTHLIKTRGQQVTLRCSSQSGHNTVSWYQQALGQGPQFIFQYYREEENGRGNFPPRFSGLQFPNYSSELNVNALELDDSALYLCASSSAGQSREKLFFGSGTQLSVL.

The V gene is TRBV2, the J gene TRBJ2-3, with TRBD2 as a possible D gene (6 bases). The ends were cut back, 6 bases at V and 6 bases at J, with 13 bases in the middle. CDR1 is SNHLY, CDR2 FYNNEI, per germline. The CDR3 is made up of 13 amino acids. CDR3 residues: CASRAGPRDTQYF. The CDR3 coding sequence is TGTGCCAGCAGGGCGGGGCCACGGGATACGCAGTATTTT.

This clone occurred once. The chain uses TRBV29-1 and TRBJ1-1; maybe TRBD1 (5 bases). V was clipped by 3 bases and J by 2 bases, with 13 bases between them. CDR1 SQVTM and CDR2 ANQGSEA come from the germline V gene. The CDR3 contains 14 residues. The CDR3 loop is CSVDVETANTEAFF. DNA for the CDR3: TGCAGCGTTGATGTCGAGACAGCAAACACTGAAGCTTTCTTT.

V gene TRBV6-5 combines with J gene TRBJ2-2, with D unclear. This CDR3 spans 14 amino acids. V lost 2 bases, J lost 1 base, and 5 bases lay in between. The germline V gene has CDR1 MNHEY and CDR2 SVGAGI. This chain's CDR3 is CASSYNWNTGELFF. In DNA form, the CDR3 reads TGTGCCAGCAGTTACAACTGGAACACCGGGGAGCTGTTTTTT.

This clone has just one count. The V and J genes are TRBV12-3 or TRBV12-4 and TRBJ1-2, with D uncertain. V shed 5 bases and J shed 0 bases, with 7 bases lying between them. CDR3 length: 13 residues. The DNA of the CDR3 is TGTGCCAGCAGTCCGAGGGCTAACTATGGCTACACCTTC. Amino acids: CASSPRANYGYTF.

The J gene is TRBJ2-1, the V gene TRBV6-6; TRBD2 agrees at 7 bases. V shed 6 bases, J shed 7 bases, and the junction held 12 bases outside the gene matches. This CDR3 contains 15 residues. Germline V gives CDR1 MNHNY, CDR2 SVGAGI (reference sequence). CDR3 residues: CASRRTGGIGNEQFF. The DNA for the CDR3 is TGTGCCAGCAGACGGACGGGGGGAATTGGGAATGAGCAGTTCTTC.

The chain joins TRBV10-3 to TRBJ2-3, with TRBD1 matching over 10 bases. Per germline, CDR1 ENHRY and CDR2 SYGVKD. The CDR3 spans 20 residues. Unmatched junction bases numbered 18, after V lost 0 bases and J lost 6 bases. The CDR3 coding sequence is TGTGCCATCAGTGAGTCTCTGGGGACAGGGGCGTCCATGATAGTGGATACGCAGTATTTT. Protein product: CAISESLGTGASMIVDTQYF.

The CDR3 DNA is TGTGCCAGCAGCTTTAGCGTGGGACAGGGCGACGAGCAGTACTTC. Its protein product is CASSFSVGQGDEQYF. V and J are TRBV5-4 and TRBJ2-7; 9 bases fit TRBD1. CDR1 and CDR2 (germline): SGHNT, YYREEE (reference sequence). The CDR3 is made up of 15 amino acids. The junction had 8 bases not matched to a gene; V was cut back by 2 bases and J by 5 bases.

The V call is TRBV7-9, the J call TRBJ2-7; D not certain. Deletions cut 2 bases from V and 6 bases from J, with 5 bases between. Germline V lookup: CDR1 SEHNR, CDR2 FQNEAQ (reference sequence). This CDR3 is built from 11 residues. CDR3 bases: TGTGCCAGCAGCTTACTAACCGAGCAGTACTTC. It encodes CASSLLTEQYF.

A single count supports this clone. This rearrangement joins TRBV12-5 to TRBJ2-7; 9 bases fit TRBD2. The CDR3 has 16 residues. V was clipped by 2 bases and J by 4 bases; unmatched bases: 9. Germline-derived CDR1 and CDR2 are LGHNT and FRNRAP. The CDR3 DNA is TGTGCTAGTGGTTTGCCACTACTTAGCGGGGGATACGAGCAGTACTTC. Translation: CASGLPLLSGGYEQYF.

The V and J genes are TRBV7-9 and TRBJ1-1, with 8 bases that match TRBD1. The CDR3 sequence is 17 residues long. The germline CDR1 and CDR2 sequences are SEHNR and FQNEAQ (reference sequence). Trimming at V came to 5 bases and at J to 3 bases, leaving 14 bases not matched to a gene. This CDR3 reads CASSPFESQGADTEAFF. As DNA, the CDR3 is TGTGCCAGCAGCCCCTTTGAGTCTCAGGGGGCGGACACTGAAGCTTTCTTT. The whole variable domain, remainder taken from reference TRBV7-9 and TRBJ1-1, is DTGVSQNPRHKITKRGQNVTFRCDPISEHNRLYWYRQTLGQGPEFLTYFQNEAQLEKSRLLSDRFSAERPKGSFSTLEIQRTEQGDSAMYLCASSPFESQGADTEAFFGQGTRLTVV.

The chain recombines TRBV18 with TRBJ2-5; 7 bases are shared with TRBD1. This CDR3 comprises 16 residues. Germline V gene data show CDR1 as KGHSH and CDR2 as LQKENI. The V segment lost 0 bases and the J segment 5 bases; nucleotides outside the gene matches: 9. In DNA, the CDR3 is TGTGCCAGCTCACCACCGTCACAGGGGATTGGGGAGACCCAGTACTTC. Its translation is CASSPPSQGIGETQYF.

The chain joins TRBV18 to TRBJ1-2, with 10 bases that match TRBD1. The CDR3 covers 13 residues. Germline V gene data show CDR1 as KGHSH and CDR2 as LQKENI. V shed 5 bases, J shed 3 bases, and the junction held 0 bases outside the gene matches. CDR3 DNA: TGTGCCAGCTCAGGACAGGGGGACTATGGCTACACCTTC. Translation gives CASSGQGDYGYTF.

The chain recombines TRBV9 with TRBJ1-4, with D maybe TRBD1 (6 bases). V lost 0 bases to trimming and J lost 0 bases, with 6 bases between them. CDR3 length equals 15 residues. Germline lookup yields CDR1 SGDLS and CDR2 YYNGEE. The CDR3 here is CASSVGTATNEKLFF. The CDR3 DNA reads TGTGCCAGCAGCGTAGGGACAGCAACTAATGAAAAACTGTTTTTT.

This CDR3 is CASSATSGGQYNEQFF. The CDR3 DNA reads as TGTGCCAGCAGCGCAACTAGCGGGGGTCAATACAATGAGCAGTTCTTC. The chain carries TRBV7-6 and TRBJ2-1; 11 bases agree with TRBD2. V shed 5 bases and J 4 bases; nucleotides not matched to a gene: 7. CDR1 and CDR2 (germline): SGHVS, FNYEAQ. The CDR3 length is 16 residues. Full variable domain (missing parts from reference TRBV7-6 and TRBJ2-1): GAGVSQSPRYKVTKRGQDVALRCDPISGHVSLYWYRQALGQGPEFLTYFNYEAQQDKSGLPNDRFSAERPEGSISTLTIQRTEQRDSAMYRCASSATSGGQYNEQFFGPGTRLTVL.

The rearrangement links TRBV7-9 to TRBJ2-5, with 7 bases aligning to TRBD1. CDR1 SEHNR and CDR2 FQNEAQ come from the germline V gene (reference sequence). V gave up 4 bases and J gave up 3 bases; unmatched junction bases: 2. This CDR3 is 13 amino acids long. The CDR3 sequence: CASSWDREETQYF. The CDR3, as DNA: TGTGCCAGCAGCTGGGACAGAGAAGAGACCCAGTACTTC.

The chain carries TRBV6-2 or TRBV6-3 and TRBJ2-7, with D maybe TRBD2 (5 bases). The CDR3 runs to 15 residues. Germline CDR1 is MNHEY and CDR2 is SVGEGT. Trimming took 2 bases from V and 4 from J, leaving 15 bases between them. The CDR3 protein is CASSYGEPPAYEQYF. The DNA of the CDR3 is TGTGCCAGCAGTTACGGGGAGCCTCCAGCTTACGAGCAGTACTTC.

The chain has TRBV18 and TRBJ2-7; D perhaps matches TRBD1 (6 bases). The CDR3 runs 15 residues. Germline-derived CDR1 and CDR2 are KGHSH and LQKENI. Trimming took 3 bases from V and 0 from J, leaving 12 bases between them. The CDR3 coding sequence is TGTGCCAGCTCACCCTCTCAGACAGGCTCCTACGAGCAGTACTTC. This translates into CASSPSQTGSYEQYF.

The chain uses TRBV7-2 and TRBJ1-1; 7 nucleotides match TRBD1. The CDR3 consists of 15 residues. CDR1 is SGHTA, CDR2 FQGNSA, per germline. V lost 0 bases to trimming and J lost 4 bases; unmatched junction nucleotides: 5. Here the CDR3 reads CASSLAMPGGTEAFF. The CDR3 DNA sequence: TGTGCCAGCAGCTTAGCGATGCCAGGGGGCACTGAAGCTTTCTTT.